The 5 T cell receptor beta chains presented below share a single source sample, sequenced in a study of OX40 agonist ivuxolimab in advanced cancers. The protocol was immunoSEQ multiplex PCR, while the TCRdb copy is restricted to in-frame clones and leaves out a portion. Among 82,000 or so clones listed, about 90% were seen once. The sequenced sample was CD4+ or CD8+ T cells sorted from blood, obtained in a trial of the OX40 agonist ivuxolimab. These TCRs come from an adult with an advanced solid tumor such as melanoma, head and neck, liver or kidney cancer.

The DNA of the CDR3 is TGTGCCATCAGTGATATGAGAGGGCGTAATGGCATTCAGTACTTC. It encodes CAISDMRGRNGIQYF. This sequence joins TRBV10-3 and TRBJ2-4, with a tentative D call TRBD2 (5 bases). V dropped 3 bases and J dropped 9 bases, with 18 bases sitting between them. This CDR3 is 15 amino acids long. Germline-derived CDR1 and CDR2 are ENHRY and SYGVKD.

The rearrangement links TRBV20-1 to TRBJ1-4; tentatively, D is TRBD1 (6 bases). Between the trimmed V and J ends, which lost 3 bases and 15 bases, there was a span of 14 bases. The CDR3 runs 11 residues. Germline CDR1 and CDR2: DFQATT and SNEGSKA (reference sequence). The chain's CDR3 is CSARQTGTLFF. The CDR3 bases are TGCAGTGCTAGGCAAACCGGGACATTGTTTTTT.

The chain links TRBV29-1 to TRBJ1-2; D is uncertain. The CDR3 has 15 amino acids. The V and J ends lost 2 bases and 5 bases respectively, with 18 bases between them. Germline V gene data show CDR1 as SQVTM and CDR2 as ANQGSEA. The CDR3, as DNA: TGCAGCGTTGAACACAGCGGGGTCGGAATGTATGGCTACACCTTC. This encodes CSVEHSGVGMYGYTF.

This sequence joins TRBV2 and TRBJ2-1; D is possibly TRBD2 (6 bases). From germline, CDR1 is SNHLY and CDR2 FYNNEI. There are 13 residues in the CDR3. V lost 6 bases and J 8 bases, leaving 14 bases between the germline ends. CDR3 in amino acids: CASSPLARDEQFF. DNA of the CDR3: TGTGCCAGCAGCCCGCTAGCGAGGGATGAGCAGTTCTTC.

The J gene is TRBJ2-1, the V gene TRBV19; 10 bases are shared with TRBD2. CDR3 length: 19 residues. In germline, CDR1 is LNHDA, CDR2 SQIVND (reference sequence). Trimming removed 0 bases from V and 3 bases from J; junction bases left unmatched: 11. The CDR3 bases are TGTGCCAGTAGTATAGATCTATCGGCTAGCGGGAGAGGCTACAATGAGCAGTTCTTC. Residues: CASSIDLSASGRGYNEQFF. Variable domain in full (rest from reference TRBV19 and TRBJ2-1): DGGITQSPKYLFRKEGQNVTLSCEQNLNHDAMYWYRQDPGQGLRLIYYSQIVNDFQKGDIAEGYSVSREKKESFPLTVTSAQKNPTAFYLCASSIDLSASGRGYNEQFFGPGTRLTVL.